These 14 T cell receptor beta chains share one sample of origin, sequenced in a study of regulatory T cells in long-lasting Graves disease. Both iRepertoire HTBI primers and Arm-PCR of CDR3 regions were used to build the TCR beta libraries. TCRdb recomputed calls from the multiplex PCR reads with MiXCR, one row per CDR3 protein. In the table there are fewer than 450,000 distinct CDR3 sequences, roughly a quarter of which are singletons. The time point: persistent/refractory GD, antithyroid drugs over 5 years with positive TRAb. After RNA was extracted from PBMCs, the TCR library was made from it. The sequencing used peripheral blood mononuclear cells (PBMCs), collected when the disease was refractory, from a patient treated with antithyroid drugs. These receptors were collected from a female donor with Graves disease.

This clonotype occurred many times. The rearrangement uses TRBV2 and TRBJ2-2; the D gene is possibly TRBD2 (6 bases). CDR1 is SNHLY and CDR2 is FYNNEI in the germline V gene. This CDR3 has 14 residues. The ends were cut back, 4 bases at V and 3 bases at J, with 9 bases in the middle. The CDR3 loop reads CASSVSGDTGELFF. CDR3 nucleotides: TGTGCCAGCAGTGTTTCGGGGGACACCGGGGAGCTGTTTTTT.

For this clonotype: A much larger clone sits a single nucleotide away, making a read error possible. The DNA for the CDR3 is TGTGCCTGCAGTTTAGACAGAGGGGGTCAGCCCCAGCATTTT. Amino acids: CACSLDRGGQPQHF. The V and J genes are TRBV12-3 or TRBV12-4 and TRBJ1-5; perhaps TRBD1 as D (6 bases). The CDR3 has 14 amino acids.

V gene TRBV11-2 combines with J gene TRBJ2-2; possibly TRBD1 for D (6 bases). The germline V gene has CDR1 SGHAT and CDR2 FQNNGV. With 5 bases removed from V and 0 bases from J, the gap between germline ends came to 22 bases. The CDR3 sequence is 19 residues long. This CDR3 is CASSLFRDPTGSNTGELFF. CDR3 coding DNA: TGTGCCAGCAGCCTCTTCCGTGACCCGACAGGATCGAACACCGGGGAGCTGTTTTTT.

This chain uses TRBV15 with TRBJ2-2; D possibly matches TRBD1 or TRBD2 (5 bases each). This CDR3 is built from 13 residues. V lost 3 bases and J 7 bases, leaving 9 bases between the germline ends. Germline V gene lookup returns CDR1 LNHNV and CDR2 YYDKDF (reference sequence). CDR3 DNA sequence: TGTGCCACCAGCAGGTTGAGGGGCGGGGAGCTGTTTTTT. It yields the protein CATSRLRGGELFF.

The V gene is TRBV2, the J gene TRBJ2-1; no clear D gene. Germline CDR1 reads SNHLY; CDR2 reads FYNNEI. The germline V and J ends were trimmed by 10 bases and 4 bases, with 17 bases remaining between them. CDR3 length: 14 residues. The CDR3 protein is CATTPIDFYNEQFF. DNA for the CDR3: TGTGCCACCACGCCCATAGACTTTTACAATGAGCAGTTCTTC. The full variable domain, rest sourced from reference TRBV2 and TRBJ2-1, is EPEVTQTPSHQVTQMGQEVILRCVPISNHLYFYWYRQILGQKVEFLVSFYNNEISEKSEIFDDQFSVERPDGSNFTLKIRSTKLEDSAMYFCATTPIDFYNEQFFGPGTRLTVL.

The sample holds many counts of this clonotype. The V gene is TRBV2, the J gene TRBJ2-5; no reliable D call. The CDR3 is made up of 15 amino acids. Germline CDR1 and CDR2: SNHLY and FYNNEI. Trimming pared 5 bases from V and 2 bases from J, leaving 15 bases between. The CDR3 loop reads CASSQRATRQETQYF. CDR3 bases: TGTGCCAGCAGTCAACGCGCGACTCGTCAAGAGACCCAGTACTTC.

The V and J genes are TRBV7-2 and TRBJ1-1; D remains unclear. The ends were cut back, 2 bases at V and 3 bases at J, with 19 bases in the middle. The germline CDR1 and CDR2 sequences are SGHTA and FQGNSA. The CDR3 is made up of 17 amino acids. CDR3 region: CASSLLLTRVMDTEAFF. The CDR3 nucleotides are TGTGCCAGCAGCTTACTACTCACGAGGGTAATGGACACTGAAGCTTTCTTT.

The rearrangement links TRBV30 to TRBJ1-6; 8 positions match TRBD1. There are 13 residues in the CDR3. Germline V CDR1 and CDR2: GTSNPN, SVGIG (reference sequence). V was clipped by 3 bases and J by 9 bases; unmatched bases: 4. As DNA, the CDR3 is TGTGCCTGGAGAGGACAGGGTAGTTCACCCCTCCACTTT. Translating it yields CAWRGQGSSPLHF.

This clonotype was found many times. The chain joins TRBV28 to TRBJ1-1; D is unresolved. The CDR3 sequence is 14 residues long. Germline V CDR1 and CDR2: MDHEN, SYDVKM. V lost 3 bases and J 1 base, leaving 9 bases between the germline ends. The CDR3 DNA reads as TGTGCCAGCAGTTTCATACCATCGAACACTGAAGCTTTCTTT. The encoded protein is CASSFIPSNTEAFF.

This clonotype has a count of ten or more. The chain has TRBV12-3 or TRBV12-4 and TRBJ1-1; 7 bases line up with TRBD1. Losses at the gene ends were 10 bases for V and 2 bases for J; bases not matched to a gene: 7. The CDR3 sequence is 13 residues long. The DNA for the CDR3 is TGTGCCACCAGGCAGGGGGTTAACACTGAAGCTTTCTTT. It yields the protein CATRQGVNTEAFF.

The chain employs TRBV11-2 and TRBJ2-3; perhaps TRBD2 as D (6 bases). This CDR3 has 12 amino acids. Trimming took 6 bases from V and 5 from J, leaving 9 bases between them. Looked up from germline, CDR1 is SGHAT and CDR2 is FQNNGV. The CDR3 region has the DNA TGTGCCAGCAGACAAGCGGGAGATACGCAGTATTTT. Its translation is CASRQAGDTQYF.

In its sample, this clonotype was seen many times. V gene TRBV28 combines with J gene TRBJ1-1; D is possibly TRBD1 (5 bases). From germline, CDR1 is MDHEN and CDR2 SYDVKM. V was pared by 5 bases and J by 4 bases, with 20 bases between. The CDR3 length is 16 residues. In DNA, the CDR3 is TGTGCCAGCAGTCCCTCGGGACGGGCAGGGAGCACTGAAGCTTTCTTT. It is translated as CASSPSGRAGSTEAFF. Full variable domain (remainder filled in from reference TRBV28 and TRBJ1-1): DVKVTQSSRYLVKRTGEKVFLECVQDMDHENMFWYRQDPGLGLRLIYFSYDVKMKEKGDIPEGYSVSREKKERFSLILESASTNQTSMYLCASSPSGRAGSTEAFFGQGTRLTVV.

In its sample, this clonotype was seen many times. The V gene is TRBV6-2 or TRBV6-3, the J gene TRBJ2-7; D may match TRBD1 or TRBD2 (5 bases each). Germline V gene lookup returns CDR1 MNHEY and CDR2 SVGEGT. The V end lost 0 bases, the J end lost 1 base, and 13 bases lay between the germline ends. The CDR3 extends over 16 amino acids. The CDR3: CASSYSETAVSYEQYF. Written as DNA, the CDR3 is TGTGCCAGCAGTTACTCCGAGACAGCGGTTTCCTACGAGCAGTACTTC.

The V gene is TRBV5-8, the J gene TRBJ2-1; TRBD2 agrees at 13 bases. There are 15 residues in the CDR3. Germline-derived CDR1 and CDR2 are SGHTS and YDEGEE. The junction had 6 bases not matched to a gene; V was cut back by 4 bases and J by 8 bases. CDR3 sequence: CASSPGTSGKDEQFF. As DNA, the CDR3 is TGTGCCAGCAGCCCGGGGACTAGCGGGAAGGATGAGCAGTTCTTC.